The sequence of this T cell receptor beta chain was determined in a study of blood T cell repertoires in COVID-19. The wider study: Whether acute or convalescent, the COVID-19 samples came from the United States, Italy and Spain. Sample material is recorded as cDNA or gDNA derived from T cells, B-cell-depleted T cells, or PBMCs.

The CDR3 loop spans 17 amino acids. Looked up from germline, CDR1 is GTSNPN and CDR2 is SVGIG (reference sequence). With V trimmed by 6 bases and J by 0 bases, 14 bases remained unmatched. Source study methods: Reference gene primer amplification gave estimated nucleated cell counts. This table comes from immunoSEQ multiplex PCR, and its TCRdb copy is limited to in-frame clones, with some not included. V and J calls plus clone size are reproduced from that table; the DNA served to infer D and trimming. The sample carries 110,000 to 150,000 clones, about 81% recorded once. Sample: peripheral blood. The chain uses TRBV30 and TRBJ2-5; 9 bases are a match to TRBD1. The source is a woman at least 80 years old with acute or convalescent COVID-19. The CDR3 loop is CACRKQGAWSNQETQYF. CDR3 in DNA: TGTGCCTGCCGAAAACAGGGGGCTTGGTCAAACCAAGAGACCCAGTACTTC.